This T cell receptor (beta chain) stems from a study of T cells in Graves' hyperthyroidism and ophthalmopathy. Turning to the study itself: Peripheral blood samples were taken at initial diagnosis, prior to any treatment.

Source material for PBMCs was around 10 ml fresh peripheral blood. Many counts were recorded for this clonotype. The antigen is undetermined. Study outcomes and limitations: Among clonotypes expanded in thyroid above 0.001, most were also found in blood. The model anticipated ophthalmopathy a median approximately 6.6 months pre-onset.

RNA transcripts were the template for amplifying TCR beta CDR3 regions. The TCR CDR3 was amplified in a first-round RT-PCR using the HTBI primer set. TCRdb itself ran the multiplex PCR reads through MiXCR, one entry per CDR3 protein. Found here are over 550,000 distinct CDR3 sequences, approximately 15% of them singletons; the top ten hold around 18%. V lost 6 bases and J lost 9; bases outside the gene matches: 9. Germline CDR1 MNHNS, CDR2 SASEGT. This CDR3 has 13 amino acids. V and J are TRBV6-1 and TRBJ2-7; 9 bases are a match to TRBD1. The receptor comes from a woman aged 18-30 years with Graves' hyperthyroidism. The sequencing input was blood. The chain's CDR3 is CASRDRQGEWQYF. The CDR3 bases are TGTGCCAGCAGAGACCGACAGGGGGAATGGCAGTACTTC.